The entry below gives a single T cell receptor beta chain sequence along with its context. The repertoire was sequenced with immunoSEQ multiplex PCR; TCRdb's copy has only in-frame clones and lacks some. In the table there are 100,000 to 110,000 clones, roughly 85% of which are singletons. The data were taken from a study of blood T cell repertoires in COVID-19. Germline V CDR1 and CDR2: SGHDT, YYEEEE. Losses at the gene ends were 1 base for V and 5 bases for J; bases not matched to a gene: 3. This CDR3 comprises 15 residues. This rearrangement joins TRBV5-6 to TRBJ1-5; 10 nucleotides agree with TRBD1. The sample consisted of peripheral blood. The clonotype was recovered from a man in his 70s with active or convalescent COVID-19. CDR3 sequence: CASSLSGTGDQPQHF. CDR3 nucleotides: TGTGCCAGCAGCTTGTCCGGGACAGGGGATCAGCCCCAGCATTTT.